The clone carrying this T cell receptor beta chain was recorded only once. The germline gives CDR1 MGHRA, CDR2 YSYEKL. This CDR3 is built from 18 residues. Trimming removed 5 bases from V and 6 bases from J; junction bases left unmatched: 13. The sample belongs to a study of T cell changes during pregnancy in multiple sclerosis. The method was immunoSEQ multiplex PCR; TCRdb's version includes in-frame clones alone and lacks a portion of them. The sample lists 30,000 to 40,000 clones; nearly 90% were seen once. The material was CD4+ T cells from peripheral blood mononuclear cells, obtained in the second trimester of pregnancy. V gene TRBV4-1 combines with J gene TRBJ2-3; TRBD2 agrees at 14 bases. The clonotype originates from a female donor with multiple sclerosis, enrolled in a pregnancy study. CDR3 amino acids: CASSNSDLGLAGVDTQYF. The DNA of the CDR3 is TGCGCCAGCAGCAACTCCGATTTGGGACTAGCGGGAGTCGATACGCAGTATTTT.